A single sample is the source of the 7 T cell receptor beta chains below, sequenced in a study of post-analysis software for immune sequencing data. For these TCRs, the target antigens are not known. Unique molecular identifiers had been added to the TCR beta cDNA libraries. Each CDR3 protein gets one entry after TCRdb re-called the PCR reads with MiXCR. This sample has 740,000 or so distinct CDR3 sequences, with approximately 50% found just once. The study, taken as a whole, reports: Comparison of patients with controls showed 4 to 6 TRBV segments more frequent in patients, TRBV5-6, TRBV5-1 and TRBV20-1 among them.

The specimen sequenced was blood. These receptors were taken from a girl aged 5-17 years with multiple sclerosis.

This clonotype was seen a handful of times. This chain links TRBV20-1 with TRBJ2-5; TRBD2 matches at 8 bases. With 3 bases clipped from V and 1 base from J, the junction kept 7 bases outside the gene matches. The CDR3 runs 15 residues. Germline V gene sequence: CDR1 DFQATT, CDR2 SNEGSKA (reference sequence). The CDR3 spells CSARMSLAGQETQYF. DNA for the CDR3: TGCAGTGCTAGGATGTCTCTAGCGGGCCAAGAGACCCAGTACTTC.

This chain uses TRBV15 with TRBJ2-5; 10 bases are shared with TRBD1. V was pared by 8 bases and J by 11 bases, with 14 bases of the junction left unmatched. Germline lookup yields CDR1 LNHNV and CDR2 YYDKDF (reference sequence). CDR3 size: 14 residues. CDR3 DNA sequence: TGTGCCACCTCGGGGGACAGGGGCTTTACGGAGCAGTACTTC. Protein: CATSGDRGFTEQYF.

The rearrangement links TRBV5-6 to TRBJ2-1; 10 nucleotides agree with TRBD1. Germline CDR1 reads SGHDT; CDR2 reads YYEEEE. The ends lost 0 bases at V and 10 bases at J; junction bases unmatched: 7. This CDR3 has 15 amino acids. The DNA for the CDR3 is TGTGCCAGCAGCTTGGTCAGGGACAGGGGACAAGAGCAGTTCTTC. Protein sequence: CASSLVRDRGQEQFF.

This sequence joins TRBV12-3 or TRBV12-4 and TRBJ2-7; 7 bases line up with TRBD1. The DNA matches TRBJ2-5 better at its end, which makes the J call doubtful. The CDR3 extends over 14 amino acids. CDR3 sequence (DNA): TGTGCCAGCAGAGGACAGGACTGGAGAGAGACCCAGTACTTC. It translates to CASRGQDWRETQYF.

There are a few counts of this clonotype. This chain links TRBV20-1 with TRBJ2-5; D not certain. The CDR3 has 15 residues. Trimming pared 1 base from V and 2 bases from J, leaving 14 bases between. Germline-derived CDR1 and CDR2 are DFQATT and SNEGSKA (reference sequence). DNA of the CDR3: TGCAGTGCTAGAGTAGGCTATTTCGAACAAGAGACCCAGTACTTC. Residues: CSARVGYFEQETQYF.

The V and J genes are TRBV29-1 and TRBJ2-7; D unclear. The CDR3 sequence is 12 residues long. V shed 6 bases and J shed 1 base, with 10 bases lying between them. Germline-derived CDR1 and CDR2 are SQVTM and ANQGSEA. CDR3 loop: CSVGSRSYEQYF. The CDR3 bases are TGCAGCGTCGGTAGCAGGTCCTACGAGCAGTACTTC.

This clonotype has a handful of counts. The chain employs TRBV12-3 or TRBV12-4 and TRBJ2-7, with TRBD1 as a possible D gene (6 bases). Trimming stripped 0 bases from V and 6 bases from J, with 15 bases between. This CDR3 spans 15 amino acids. In DNA, the CDR3 is TGTGCCAGCAGTTTAGCCCCGGGACACGGCGGCGAGCAGTACTTC. Amino acids: CASSLAPGHGGEQYF.